This T cell receptor (beta chain) stems from a study of post-analysis software for immune sequencing data. About the study: The study covered relapsing-remitting, secondary progressive and progressive-relapsing courses of multiple sclerosis. Study-level points and caveats: Four to six TRBV segments, including TRBV5-6, TRBV5-1 and TRBV20-1, were more frequent in patients than controls.

This clonotype appeared once. Its antigen is not identified. Sequencing libraries made from TCR beta cDNA carried unique molecular identifiers. T cells, about 0.9 to 11 million of them, yielded approximately 530,000 cDNA molecules. TCRdb passed the PCR reads through MiXCR, listing each CDR3 protein once. Seen here are 650,000 to 900,000 distinct CDR3 sequences, around 46% observed once, and the top ten hold 4% to 5%. The germline V gene encodes CDR1 MNHEY and CDR2 SMNVEV (reference sequence). The CDR3 loop spans 13 amino acids. V dropped 6 bases and J dropped 2 bases, with 10 bases sitting between them.

This receptor was identified in a girl aged 5-17 years with multiple sclerosis. The sequenced sample was blood. The chain has TRBV27 and TRBJ1-2; TRBD1 is a possible D gene (5 bases). CDR3 in DNA: TGTGCCAGCAGGTTACAGGCAAACTATGGCTACACCTTC. It yields the protein CASRLQANYGYTF.